Listed below are T cell receptor beta chains from one sample, sequenced in a study of cytomegalovirus exposure and HLA in healthy donors. The method was immunoSEQ multiplex PCR; TCRdb's version includes in-frame clones alone and lacks a portion of them. The table shows under 95,000 clones, with 70% to 80% occurring only once. Sequences were obtained from PBMCs. The receptors here all came from a woman aged 40 to 55 in good health and CMV-seropositive. CDR3s include the opening cysteine and the closing phenylalanine or tryptophan. The order of the fields is D gene, V gene, CDR3 length, clone size, J gene, CDR3 protein, CDR3 DNA. A D gene is named only where the DNA matches it firmly. The size entry is marked missing in some rows and otherwise reads once, few, many or a size class.

d_call: TRBD1
v_call: TRBV14
cdr3_length: 16
clone_size: -
j_call: TRBJ1-4
cdr3_aa: CASSYISDRGDEKLFF
cdr3_nt: TGTGCCAGCAGCTACATTTCGGACAGGGGGGATGAAAAACTGTTTTTT

d_call: TRBD2
v_call: TRBV5-1
cdr3_length: 14
clone_size: -
j_call: TRBJ2-3
cdr3_aa: CASSSGGSTDTQYF
cdr3_nt: TGCGCCAGCAGCTCGGGGGGGAGCACAGATACGCAGTATTTT

d_call: -
v_call: TRBV18
cdr3_length: 16
clone_size: -
j_call: TRBJ1-2
cdr3_aa: CASSSDRETTNYGYTF
cdr3_nt: TGTGCCAGCTCATCAGACCGTGAGACAACTAACTATGGCTACACCTTC

d_call: -
v_call: TRBV9
cdr3_length: 15
clone_size: few
j_call: TRBJ2-3
cdr3_aa: CASSVGTVSTDTQYF
cdr3_nt: TGTGCCAGCAGCGTAGGGACAGTCTCCACAGATACGCAGTATTTT

d_call: -
v_call: TRBV11-2
cdr3_length: 18
clone_size: -
j_call: TRBJ1-4
cdr3_aa: CASSSNLGAGTTNEKLFF
cdr3_nt: TGTGCCAGCAGCTCAAACCTTGGGGCGGGGACAACTAATGAAAAACTGTTTTTT

d_call: -
v_call: TRBV7-8
cdr3_length: 16
clone_size: few
j_call: TRBJ1-1
cdr3_aa: CASSLGTGGSGTEAFF
cdr3_nt: TGTGCCAGCAGCTTAGGGACGGGGGGATCGGGGACTGAAGCTTTCTTT

d_call: -
v_call: TRBV27
cdr3_length: 15
clone_size: -
j_call: TRBJ1-1
cdr3_aa: CASRGQPYLGTEAFF
cdr3_nt: TGTGCCAGCAGAGGACAGCCCTACTTGGGCACTGAAGCTTTCTTT

d_call: -
v_call: TRBV11-3
cdr3_length: 13
clone_size: -
j_call: TRBJ2-1
cdr3_aa: CASSLDRGNEQFF
cdr3_nt: TGTGCCAGCAGTTTGGACCGGGGGAATGAGCAGTTCTTC

d_call: -
v_call: TRBV15
cdr3_length: 14
clone_size: few
j_call: TRBJ1-6
cdr3_aa: CATSSPGGPSPLHF
cdr3_nt: TGTGCCACCAGCAGCCCGGGAGGGCCTTCACCCCTCCACTTT

d_call: -
v_call: TRBV5-1
cdr3_length: 12
clone_size: -
j_call: TRBJ2-1
cdr3_aa: CASSASLDEQFF
cdr3_nt: TGCGCCAGCAGCGCCTCTTTAGATGAGCAGTTCTTC

d_call: TRBD1
v_call: TRBV29-1
cdr3_length: 13
clone_size: -
j_call: TRBJ1-1
cdr3_aa: CSVGLRQGAKAFF
cdr3_nt: TGCAGCGTTGGACTGAGGCAGGGGGCTAAGGCTTTCTTT

d_call: -
v_call: TRBV28
cdr3_length: 14
clone_size: -
j_call: TRBJ1-1
cdr3_aa: CASSPIRGNTEAFF
cdr3_nt: TGTGCCAGCAGTCCTATCCGGGGGAACACTGAAGCTTTCTTT

d_call: -
v_call: TRBV5-1
cdr3_length: 13
clone_size: -
j_call: TRBJ2-2
cdr3_aa: CASSLQGPGELFF
cdr3_nt: TGCGCCAGCAGCCTCCAGGGCCCCGGGGAGCTGTTTTTT

d_call: -
v_call: TRBV28
cdr3_length: 17
clone_size: once
j_call: TRBJ1-1
cdr3_aa: CASSPLQGKGKGAEAFF
cdr3_nt: TGTGCCAGCAGCCCACTACAGGGTAAGGGTAAGGGAGCTGAAGCTTTCTTT

d_call: -
v_call: TRBV7-6
cdr3_length: 11
clone_size: few
j_call: TRBJ2-1
cdr3_aa: CASSLTDEQFF
cdr3_nt: TGTGCCAGCAGCTTGACTGATGAGCAGTTCTTC

d_call: -
v_call: TRBV4-1
cdr3_length: 15
clone_size: -
j_call: TRBJ1-5
cdr3_aa: CASSQGDRRDQPQHF
cdr3_nt: TGCGCCAGCAGCCAAGGAGACAGACGCGATCAGCCCCAGCATTTT

d_call: TRBD2
v_call: TRBV2
cdr3_length: 19
clone_size: few
j_call: TRBJ2-1
cdr3_aa: CASSEARGTSASSYNEQFF
cdr3_nt: TGTGCCAGCAGTGAAGCGCGAGGGACTAGCGCGAGCTCCTACAATGAGCAGTTCTTC

d_call: TRBD1
v_call: TRBV19
cdr3_length: 14
clone_size: -
j_call: TRBJ1-2
cdr3_aa: CASSDSGTVKGYTF
cdr3_nt: TGTGCCAGTAGTGATTCCGGGACAGTCAAAGGCTACACCTTC

d_call: -
v_call: TRBV14
cdr3_length: 16
clone_size: once
j_call: TRBJ2-3
cdr3_aa: CASSQDAAGGSDTQYF
cdr3_nt: TGTGCCAGCAGCCAAGATGCGGCAGGGGGGTCGGATACGCAGTATTTT

d_call: TRBD1
v_call: TRBV25-1
cdr3_length: 14
clone_size: -
j_call: TRBJ2-7
cdr3_aa: CASRGTGTGPGQYF
cdr3_nt: TGTGCCAGCAGGGGGACCGGGACAGGCCCCGGGCAGTACTTC

d_call: -
v_call: TRBV20-1
cdr3_length: 11
clone_size: -
j_call: TRBJ2-5
cdr3_aa: CSALAMETQYF
cdr3_nt: TGCAGTGCTCTAGCAATGGAGACCCAGTACTTC

d_call: TRBD2
v_call: TRBV11-2
cdr3_length: 16
clone_size: -
j_call: TRBJ2-3
cdr3_aa: CASSLGLAGIKDTQYF
cdr3_nt: TGTGCCAGCAGCTTAGGGCTAGCGGGGATTAAAGATACGCAGTATTTT

d_call: -
v_call: TRBV6-4
cdr3_length: 14
clone_size: -
j_call: TRBJ1-1
cdr3_aa: CASSARGGTTEAFF
cdr3_nt: TGTGCCAGCAGCGCACGGGGGGGCACGACTGAAGCTTTCTTT

d_call: -
v_call: TRBV12-5
cdr3_length: 15
clone_size: -
j_call: TRBJ2-4
cdr3_aa: CASAQGGFGKNIQYF
cdr3_nt: TGTGCTAGTGCCCAGGGGGGCTTCGGCAAAAACATTCAGTACTTC

d_call: TRBD2
v_call: TRBV7-9
cdr3_length: 15
clone_size: -
j_call: TRBJ2-7
cdr3_aa: CASSHGAAGGGEQYF
cdr3_nt: TGTGCCAGCAGCCACGGGGCAGCCGGCGGGGGGGAGCAGTACTTC

d_call: -
v_call: TRBV6-1
cdr3_length: 14
clone_size: -
j_call: TRBJ1-1
cdr3_aa: CASSAGALNTEAFF
cdr3_nt: TGTGCCAGCAGTGCAGGGGCCCTGAACACTGAAGCTTTCTTT

d_call: TRBD1
v_call: TRBV6-5
cdr3_length: 14
clone_size: -
j_call: TRBJ1-4
cdr3_aa: CASSPGQRHEKLFF
cdr3_nt: TGTGCCAGCAGTCCGGGACAGCGCCATGAAAAACTGTTTTTT

d_call: -
v_call: TRBV21-1
cdr3_length: 16
clone_size: few
j_call: TRBJ1-3
cdr3_aa: CASSPRARGNGNTIYF
cdr3_nt: TGTGCCAGCAGCCCACGGGCCCGGGGAAACGGAAACACCATATATTTT

d_call: -
v_call: TRBV28
cdr3_length: 14
clone_size: -
j_call: TRBJ1-1
cdr3_aa: CASSLDGVNTEAFF
cdr3_nt: TGTGCCAGCAGTTTGGACGGGGTGAACACTGAAGCTTTCTTT

d_call: -
v_call: TRBV6-1
cdr3_length: 14
clone_size: -
j_call: TRBJ1-1
cdr3_aa: CASSEAREYTEAFF
cdr3_nt: TGTGCCAGCAGTGAAGCGCGGGAGTACACTGAAGCTTTCTTT

d_call: -
v_call: TRBV19
cdr3_length: 15
clone_size: -
j_call: TRBJ2-7
cdr3_aa: CASSRWAGKSYEQYF
cdr3_nt: TGTGCCAGTAGTAGATGGGCAGGTAAGTCCTACGAGCAGTACTTC

d_call: TRBD1
v_call: TRBV27
cdr3_length: 14
clone_size: few
j_call: TRBJ2-2
cdr3_aa: CASSLSQGAGELFF
cdr3_nt: TGTGCCAGCAGTTTATCCCAGGGGGCCGGGGAGCTGTTTTTT

d_call: -
v_call: TRBV4-2
cdr3_length: 17
clone_size: -
j_call: TRBJ1-4
cdr3_aa: CASSLQGFSGSNEKLFF
cdr3_nt: TGTGCCAGCAGCCTTCAGGGGTTTTCGGGGTCTAATGAAAAACTGTTTTTT

d_call: TRBD2
v_call: TRBV5-1
cdr3_length: 15
clone_size: -
j_call: TRBJ2-3
cdr3_aa: CASSLTSGRTDTQYF
cdr3_nt: TGCGCCAGCAGCTTAACTAGCGGTCGCACAGATACGCAGTATTTT

d_call: TRBD1
v_call: TRBV9
cdr3_length: 15
clone_size: -
j_call: TRBJ2-1
cdr3_aa: CASSGGATTGGEQFF
cdr3_nt: TGTGCCAGCAGCGGCGGGGCCACAACAGGGGGTGAGCAGTTCTTC

d_call: TRBD1
v_call: TRBV5-6
cdr3_length: 15
clone_size: -
j_call: TRBJ1-1
cdr3_aa: CASSHDRGMDTEAFF
cdr3_nt: TGTGCCAGCAGCCATGACAGGGGCATGGACACTGAAGCTTTCTTT

d_call: TRBD1
v_call: TRBV10-2
cdr3_length: 13
clone_size: -
j_call: TRBJ2-5
cdr3_aa: CASGGQAPETQYF
cdr3_nt: TGCGCCAGCGGGGGACAGGCCCCGGAGACCCAGTACTTC

d_call: -
v_call: TRBV5-1
cdr3_length: 14
clone_size: few
j_call: TRBJ1-1
cdr3_aa: CASSFRLQDTEAFF
cdr3_nt: TGCGCCAGCAGCTTCAGGTTACAGGACACTGAAGCTTTCTTT

d_call: -
v_call: TRBV28
cdr3_length: 13
clone_size: -
j_call: TRBJ1-2
cdr3_aa: CASSATGWDGYTF
cdr3_nt: TGTGCCAGCAGTGCCACAGGTTGGGATGGCTACACCTTC

d_call: TRBD2
v_call: TRBV5-1
cdr3_length: 16
clone_size: -
j_call: TRBJ2-1
cdr3_aa: CASGERLAVAYNEQFF
cdr3_nt: TGCGCCAGCGGCGAGCGGCTAGCGGTTGCCTACAATGAGCAGTTCTTC

d_call: TRBD1
v_call: TRBV10-3
cdr3_length: 14
clone_size: -
j_call: TRBJ1-5
cdr3_aa: CAISTQGAGQPQHF
cdr3_nt: TGTGCCATCAGTACCCAGGGGGCAGGACAGCCCCAGCATTTT

d_call: TRBD1
v_call: TRBV5-6
cdr3_length: 14
clone_size: -
j_call: TRBJ1-1
cdr3_aa: CASRFMDRAPEAFF
cdr3_nt: TGTGCCAGCCGCTTTATGGACAGGGCCCCTGAAGCTTTCTTT